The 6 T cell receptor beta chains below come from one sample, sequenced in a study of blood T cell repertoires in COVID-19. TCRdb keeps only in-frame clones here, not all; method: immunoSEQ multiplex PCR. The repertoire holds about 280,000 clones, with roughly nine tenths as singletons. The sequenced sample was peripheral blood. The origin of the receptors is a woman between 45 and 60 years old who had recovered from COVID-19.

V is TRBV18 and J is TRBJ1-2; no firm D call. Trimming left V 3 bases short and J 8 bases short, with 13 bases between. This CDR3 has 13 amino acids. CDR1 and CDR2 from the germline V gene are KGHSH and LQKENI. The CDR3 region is CASSPRGTGGYTF. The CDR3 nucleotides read TGTGCCAGCTCACCCCGGGGTACGGGGGGCTACACCTTC.

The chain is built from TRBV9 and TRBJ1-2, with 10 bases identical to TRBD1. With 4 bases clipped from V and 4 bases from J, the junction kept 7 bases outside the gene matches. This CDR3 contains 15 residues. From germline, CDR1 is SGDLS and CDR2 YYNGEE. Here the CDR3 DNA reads TGTGCCAGCAGCCCCTGGGGGGACAGGGGCTATGGCTACACCTTC. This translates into CASSPWGDRGYGYTF.

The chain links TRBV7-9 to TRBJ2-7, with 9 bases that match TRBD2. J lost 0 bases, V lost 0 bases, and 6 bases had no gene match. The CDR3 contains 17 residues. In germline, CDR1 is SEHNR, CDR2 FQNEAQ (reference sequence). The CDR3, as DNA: TGTGCCAGCAGCTTAGCCCGGGGGACTAGCAGCTCCTACGAGCAGTACTTC. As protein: CASSLARGTSSSYEQYF. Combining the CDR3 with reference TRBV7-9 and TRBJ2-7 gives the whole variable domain DTGVSQNPRHKITKRGQNVTFRCDPISEHNRLYWYRQTLGQGPEFLTYFQNEAQLEKSRLLSDRFSAERPKGSFSTLEIQRTEQGDSAMYLCASSLARGTSSSYEQYFGPGTRLTVT.

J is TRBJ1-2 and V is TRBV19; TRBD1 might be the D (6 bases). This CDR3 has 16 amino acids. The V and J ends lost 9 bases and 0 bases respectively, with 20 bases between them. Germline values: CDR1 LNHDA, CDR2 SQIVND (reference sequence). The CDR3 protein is CASRRAGATTNYGYTF. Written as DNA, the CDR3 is TGTGCCAGCAGGCGGGCAGGGGCGACGACTAACTATGGCTACACCTTC.

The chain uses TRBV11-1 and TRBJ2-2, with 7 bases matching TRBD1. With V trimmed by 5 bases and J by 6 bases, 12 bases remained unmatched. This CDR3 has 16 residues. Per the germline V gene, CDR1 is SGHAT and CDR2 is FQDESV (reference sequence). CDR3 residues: CASSLRGPPNSGELFF. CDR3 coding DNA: TGTGCCAGCAGCCTAAGGGGGCCGCCAAACTCCGGGGAGCTGTTTTTT.

The CDR3 DNA follows: TGCGCCAGCAGCTTGGGCGGGGGGCTCAACGAGCAGTACTTC. This sequence encodes CASSLGGGLNEQYF. The V and J genes are TRBV5-1 and TRBJ2-7, with TRBD2 identical over 8 bases. The CDR3 has 14 residues. Germline V gene lookup returns CDR1 SGHRS and CDR2 YFSETQ. With V trimmed by 0 bases and J by 5 bases, 4 bases remained unmatched.